The clone carrying this TCR beta chain was observed a handful of times. This sample was taken from a study of OX40 agonist ivuxolimab in advanced cancers. CDR1 and CDR2 from the germline V gene are MNHEY and SMNVEV (reference sequence). The CDR3 totals 15 residues. The V end was cut by 0 bases, the J end by 1 base, with 10 bases between. Clones were sequenced by immunoSEQ multiplex PCR, and TCRdb holds only the in-frame ones, with some missing. This table holds tens of thousands of clones, roughly 89% found once. Source: CD4+ or CD8+ T cells sorted from blood, taken in a trial of the OX40 agonist ivuxolimab. The chain recombines TRBV27 with TRBJ2-7, with no clear D. The receptor's source is an adult with an advanced solid tumor such as melanoma, head and neck, liver or kidney cancer. CDR3 DNA sequence: TGTGCCAGCAGTTTATCAGCCTTGTTTTCCTACGAGCAGTACTTC. Translated: CASSLSALFSYEQYF.